The 13 T cell receptor beta chains listed next were all sequenced from one sample in a study of T cell responses to AZD1222 COVID-19 vaccine. This table comes from immunoSEQ multiplex PCR, and its TCRdb copy is limited to in-frame clones, with some not included. The table records fewer than 150,000 clones, around 84% of them present only once. The sequencing used peripheral blood, collected 28 days after the second AZD1222 dose. These TCRs come from an adult who received the AZD1222 COVID-19 vaccine.

This clone occurred a few times. V usage is TRBV5-4 and J usage is TRBJ2-1; D is unresolved. The CDR3 is 12 amino acids. The V end lost 4 bases, the J end lost 7 bases, and 9 bases lay between the germline ends. Per germline, CDR1 SGHNT and CDR2 YYREEE (reference sequence). The CDR3 here is CASSPERNEQFF. Written as DNA, the CDR3 is TGTGCCAGCAGCCCGGAGAGGAATGAGCAGTTCTTC.

In its sample, this clone was seen a few times. The CDR3 sequence is CSASLPSTGDGYTF. The CDR3 nucleotides read TGCAGTGCTAGTCTTCCTTCGACGGGGGACGGCTACACCTTC. The chain recombines TRBV20-1 with TRBJ1-2; D is possibly TRBD1 (5 bases). V lost 3 bases and J lost 8, with 19 bases in between. Germline V gene lookup returns CDR1 DFQATT and CDR2 SNEGSKA (reference sequence). The CDR3 runs to 14 residues.

The gene calls are TRBV6-2 or TRBV6-3 and TRBJ2-5, with 8 bases that match TRBD2. V gave up 5 bases and J gave up 0 bases; unmatched junction bases: 5. The CDR3 contains 15 residues. Germline V gene sequence: CDR1 MNHEY, CDR2 SVGEGT. The CDR3 sequence is CASSVTGLDQETQYF. DNA for the CDR3: TGTGCCAGCAGTGTTACGGGACTAGACCAAGAGACCCAGTACTTC.

The count of this clone is one. V usage is TRBV21-1 and J usage is TRBJ2-3. TRBV21-1 is a known pseudogene. The CDR3 spans 17 residues. The CDR3 reads CASSNKAPEKSTDTQYF. The CDR3 DNA sequence: TGTGCCAGCAGCAATAAGGCCCCCGAGAAAAGCACAGATACGCAGTATTTT.

This chain uses TRBV12-3 or TRBV12-4 with TRBJ2-5; D not certain. V lost 6 bases, J lost 3 bases, and 11 bases lay in between. The length of the CDR3 is 13 residues. CDR3 in amino acids: CASSRREKETQYF. The CDR3 coding sequence is TGTGCCAGCAGCAGAAGAGAAAAAGAGACCCAGTACTTC.

The J gene is TRBJ1-6, the V gene TRBV19; TRBD1 aligns across 9 bases. CDR1 is LNHDA, CDR2 SQIVND, per germline (reference sequence). The CDR3 totals 16 residues. V shed 5 bases and J 7 bases; nucleotides not matched to a gene: 9. The CDR3 protein is CASSGQGFDDNSPLHF. In nucleotides, the CDR3 is TGTGCCAGTAGTGGACAGGGGTTTGATGACAATTCACCCCTCCACTTT.

V gene TRBV7-9 combines with J gene TRBJ1-6; no clear D. Germline lookup yields CDR1 SEHNR and CDR2 FQNEAQ (reference sequence). V was clipped by 2 bases and J by 9 bases, with 5 bases between them. CDR3 length equals 12 residues. CDR3 bases: TGTGCCAGCAGCTTATTAGGTTCACCCCTCCACTTT. Protein product: CASSLLGSPLHF.

The rearrangement uses TRBV14 and TRBJ1-6; no reliable D call. Per the germline V gene, CDR1 is SGHDN and CDR2 is FVKESK. V was clipped by 3 bases and J by 5 bases, with 5 bases between them. The CDR3 has 13 residues. CDR3 protein: CASSQAHNSPLHF. DNA for the CDR3: TGTGCCAGCAGCCAGGCCCATAATTCACCCCTCCACTTT.

This chain uses TRBV7-2 with TRBJ2-1, with D perhaps given as TRBD1 or TRBD2 (6 bases each). The CDR3 spans 16 residues. Trimming took off 8 bases at V and 6 bases at J, with 23 bases between the two ends. CDR1 and CDR2 (germline): SGHTA, FQGNSA. This chain's CDR3 is CASRKGGGYSSNEQFF. Written as DNA, the CDR3 is TGTGCCAGCCGAAAAGGAGGGGGATACAGCAGCAATGAGCAGTTCTTC.

The chain couples TRBV30 to TRBJ2-2, with 8 bases identical to TRBD2. There are 15 residues in the CDR3. CDR1 GTSNPN and CDR2 SVGIG come from the germline V gene (reference sequence). J was trimmed by 5 bases and V by 3 bases; bases with no gene match: 8. DNA for the CDR3: TGTGCCTGGAGGGTAGCGGGGTGGGGGACCGGGGAGCTGTTTTTT. This codes for CAWRVAGWGTGELFF. Looking up the rest from reference TRBV30 and TRBJ2-2 gives the full variable domain: SQTIHQWPATLVQPVGSPLSLECTVEGTSNPNLYWYRQAAGRGLQLLFYSVGIGQISSEVPQNLSASRPQDRQFILSSKKLLLSDSGFYLCAWRVAGWGTGELFFGEGSRLTVL.

This sequence joins TRBV5-1 and TRBJ2-7, with D perhaps matching TRBD1 or TRBD2 (5 bases each). The CDR3 loop spans 14 amino acids. Germline values: CDR1 SGHRS, CDR2 YFSETQ. V dropped 2 bases and J dropped 4 bases, with 13 bases sitting between them. CDR3 sequence (DNA): TGCGCCAGCAGCTTTTCCGGGACGAATTACGAGCAGTACTTC. It encodes CASSFSGTNYEQYF.

The V call is TRBV3-1 (or the pseudogene TRBV3-2), the J call TRBJ2-3; tentatively, D is TRBD2 (7 bases). Trimming took 1 base from V and 3 from J, leaving 14 bases between them. Per germline, CDR1 LGHDT and CDR2 YNNKEL (reference sequence). The length of the CDR3 is 16 residues. CDR3 region: CASSQGGGGPTDTQYF. CDR3 bases: TGTGCCAGCAGCCAAGGTGGGGGGGGGCCGACAGATACGCAGTATTTT.

The chain is built from TRBV6-1 and TRBJ2-7; D remains unclear. This CDR3 region has 11 residues. V shed 2 bases and J shed 7 bases, with 6 bases lying between them. Germline CDR1 and CDR2: MNHNS and SASEGT. The CDR3 loop is CASSEPREQYF. The CDR3 DNA is TGTGCCAGCAGTGAACCGCGAGAGCAGTACTTC.